This TCR beta chain derives from a study of blood T cell repertoires in COVID-19. Overall study context: Sites in the United States, Italy and Spain provided acute and convalescent COVID-19 samples. T cells, B-cell-depleted T cells, or PBMCs provided the cDNA or gDNA that served as material.

Germline V lookup: CDR1 KGHSH, CDR2 LQKENI. V shed 3 bases and J shed 5 bases, with 8 bases lying between them. There are 13 residues in the CDR3. The table came from immunoSEQ multiplex PCR; TCRdb's copy has only in-frame clones and leaves some out. The sample shows nearly 70,000 clones, roughly nine tenths of them seen only once. It was during active infection that Seattle patients were enrolled and then longitudinally followed. This TCR came from a woman aged 50 to 65 with COVID-19, enrolled during active disease. The V call is TRBV18, the J call TRBJ1-5; D unclear. The sample comprised peripheral blood. CDR3 coding DNA: TGTGCCAGCTCACCTCATAGAGATCAGCCCCAGCATTTT. Translating it yields CASSPHRDQPQHF. The full variable domain, in which reference TRBV18 and TRBJ1-5 provide the parts outside the CDR3, is NAGVMQNPRHLVRRRGQEARLRCSPMKGHSHVYWYRQLPEEGLKFMVYLQKENIIDESGMPKERFSAEFPKEGPSILRIQQVVRGDSAAYFCASSPHRDQPQHFGDGTRLSIL.